The T cell receptor beta chain described here comes from a study of T cell changes during pregnancy in multiple sclerosis. Measured with immunoSEQ multiplex PCR; TCRdb has only the in-frame clones, and not every one. This table has about 89,000 clones, 85% to 95% appearing once. The sample was peripheral blood, taken after pregnancy. The receptor's source is a female donor in good health, enrolled as a control in a pregnancy study.

CDR3 DNA sequence: TGTGCCAGCAGTTTGGACAGGATCAATCAGCCCCAGCATTTT. Translating it yields CASSLDRINQPQHF. V is TRBV28 and J is TRBJ1-5, with 7 bases matching TRBD1. V trimming: 3 bases; J trimming: 3 bases; junction bases outside the gene matches: 2. The CDR3 is 14 residues long. CDR1 MDHEN and CDR2 SYDVKM come from the germline V gene. The whole variable domain, filled in from reference TRBV28 and TRBJ1-5, reads DVKVTQSSRYLVKRTGEKVFLECVQDMDHENMFWYRQDPGLGLRLIYFSYDVKMKEKGDIPEGYSVSREKKERFSLILESASTNQTSMYLCASSLDRINQPQHFGDGTRLSIL.